These 18 T cell receptor beta chains were all obtained from the same sample, sequenced in a study of CD8+CD57+ T cells in acquired aplastic anemia. Profiling of TCR beta VDJ combinations and CDR3 sequences used genomic DNA as template. TCRdb passed the reads through MiXCR, listing each CDR3 protein once. Among approximately 150,000 distinct CDR3 sequences listed, around half were seen once. Patients sequenced had flow cytometry evidence of CD8+CD57+ cell expansion. Sequencing was performed on sorted CD4+, CD8+, or CD8+CD57+ T cells (not recorded which) from PBMCs. The receptors were gathered from a human donor with aplastic anemia.

The chain has TRBV6-4 and TRBJ2-1; the D gene is possibly TRBD2 (5 bases). The V end was cut by 6 bases, the J end by 8 bases, with 11 bases between. The CDR3 contains 12 residues. Per germline, CDR1 MRHNA and CDR2 SNTAGT. CDR3 in DNA: TGTGCCAGCAGCCTTAGCGTTGATGAGCAGTTCTTC. Its protein is CASSLSVDEQFF.

The chain has TRBV14 and TRBJ2-3, with D perhaps assigned TRBD1 or TRBD2 (5 bases each). Between the trimmed V and J ends, which lost 5 bases and 4 bases, there was a span of 22 bases. The germline CDR1 and CDR2 sequences are SGHDN and FVKESK. CDR3 size: 17 residues. CDR3 sequence: CASSSSSVGTAADTQYF. The CDR3 bases are TGTGCCAGCAGCTCCAGCAGCGTAGGGACGGCCGCAGATACGCAGTATTTT.

The chain carries TRBV2 and TRBJ1-1; 7 positions match TRBD1. The germline V gene has CDR1 SNHLY and CDR2 FYNNEI. The CDR3 loop spans 15 amino acids. The junction had 13 bases not matched to a gene; V was cut back by 10 bases and J by 2 bases. The CDR3 here is CATSRGQFPNTEAFF. The CDR3 DNA sequence: TGTGCCACGTCTAGGGGGCAGTTTCCCAACACTGAAGCTTTCTTT.

This clonotype was detected many times. The chain has TRBV5-1 and TRBJ2-1; 10 bases agree with TRBD2. The germline V gene encodes CDR1 SGHRS and CDR2 YFSETQ. V trimming: 0 bases; J trimming: 9 bases; junction bases outside the gene matches: 9. CDR3 length: 16 residues. The CDR3 region is CASSLVPAGGRSEQFF. For the CDR3, the DNA is TGCGCCAGCAGCTTGGTTCCAGCGGGGGGGCGGAGTGAGCAGTTCTTC.

This clonotype was observed many times. The rearrangement uses TRBV5-1 and TRBJ1-1, with D possibly TRBD1 on 5 matching bases. CDR1 is SGHRS and CDR2 is YFSETQ in the germline V gene. The CDR3 is made up of 15 amino acids. The germline V and J ends were trimmed by 6 bases and 0 bases, with 15 bases remaining between them. The chain's CDR3 is CASNSPGGMNTEAFF. The DNA for the CDR3 is TGCGCCAGCAACTCCCCGGGGGGTATGAACACTGAAGCTTTCTTT. Based on the CDR3 plus reference TRBV5-1 and TRBJ1-1, the full variable domain is KAGVTQTPRYLIKTRGQQVTLSCSPISGHRSVSWYQQTPGQGLQFLFEYFSETQRNKGNFPGRFSGRQFSNSRSEMNVSTLELGDSALYLCASNSPGGMNTEAFFGQGTRLTVV.

This clonotype was counted many times. The conserved phenylalanine or tryptophan is not found at the CDR3 terminus, so this likely reflects a read error. No DNA is shown, since the ends of the CDR3 on it are uncertain; the CDR3 is the one TCRdb lists. This rearrangement joins TRBV6-2 or TRBV6-3 to TRBJ2-4; the table's D call, TRBD1, has no DNA check behind it. The germline CDR1 and CDR2 sequences are MNHEY and SVGEGT. The CDR3 has 12 residues if both end residues are counted. The CDR3 sequence: CASSSVTGGGEV.

The chain has TRBV6-1 and TRBJ2-7; perhaps D is TRBD1 or TRBD2 (5 bases each). The CDR3 has 15 amino acids. V dropped 4 bases and J dropped 2 bases, with 15 bases sitting between them. Germline V gene data show CDR1 as MNHNS and CDR2 as SASEGT. The CDR3 region is CASSARQRVAYEQYF. In nucleotides, the CDR3 is TGTGCCAGCAGTGCGCGACAGAGGGTGGCCTACGAGCAGTACTTC.

This clonotype was recorded a few times. The chain joins TRBV3-1 to TRBJ1-5; a weak D match, TRBD1 (6 bases). The CDR3 extends over 16 amino acids. Germline assignment: CDR1 LGHDT and CDR2 YNNKEL (reference sequence). V was pared by 1 base and J by 2 bases, with 12 bases between. In DNA, the CDR3 is TGTGCCAGCAGCCAAGGGGATAACAGGGGCAATCAGCCCCAGCATTTT. This codes for CASSQGDNRGNQPQHF.

The rearrangement links TRBV7-8 to TRBJ1-2; the match to TRBD1 covers 9 bases. Germline loops: CDR1 SGHVS, CDR2 FQNEAQ. The CDR3 is 14 residues long. The ends lost 4 bases at V and 4 bases at J; junction bases unmatched: 4. The CDR3 DNA reads TGTGCCAGCAGCTCACAGGGGGCGGGCTATGGCTACACCTTC. This translates into CASSSQGAGYGYTF.

This clonotype was picked up many times. The chain uses TRBV25-1 and TRBJ2-5; D gene uncertain. Germline CDR1 is MGHDK and CDR2 is SYGVNS. The CDR3 sequence is 13 residues long. Trimming removed 3 bases at V and 2 bases at J, with 7 bases between. CDR3 amino acids: CASSDGIQETQYF. As DNA, the CDR3 is TGTGCCAGCAGTGACGGCATACAAGAGACCCAGTACTTC.

This sequence joins TRBV20-1 and TRBJ2-7; tentative D call: TRBD2 (7 bases). Germline assignment: CDR1 DFQATT and CDR2 SNEGSKA (reference sequence). Trimming stripped 0 bases from V and 5 bases from J, with 17 bases between. The CDR3 covers 15 residues. The CDR3 DNA sequence: TGCAGTGCTAGAGACAGCCGGGGGGCCGGGGACGAGCAGTACTTC. Its translation is CSARDSRGAGDEQYF.

Of note for this clonotype: Since a much larger clone is just one base distant, this may be a read error. The rearrangement uses TRBV6-1 and TRBJ1-1; unclear D gene. The CDR3 has 14 amino acids. Looked up from germline, CDR1 is MNHNS and CDR2 is SASEGT. CDR3 sequence reads: CTSKPDLMNTEAFF. DNA of the CDR3: TGTACCAGCAAACCGGACCTAATGAACACTGAAGCTTTCTTT.

This clonotype was observed at least ten times. This rearrangement joins TRBV5-1 to TRBJ2-3, with no clear D. Per the germline V gene, CDR1 is SGHRS and CDR2 is YFSETQ. The CDR3 runs 12 residues. V lost 4 bases and J 7 bases, leaving 10 bases between the germline ends. CDR3 in DNA: TGCGCCAGCAGCCTGGATTTGAATACGCAGTATTTT. This sequence encodes CASSLDLNTQYF.

This chain connects TRBV5-6 to TRBJ2-7, with D possibly matching TRBD1 (5 bases). Germline V CDR1 and CDR2: SGHDT, YYEEEE. Trimming removed 3 bases at V and 6 bases at J, with 7 bases between. The CDR3 covers 11 residues. In DNA form, the CDR3 reads TGTGCCAGCAGCTCAGGGTCCGAGCAGTACTTC. It encodes CASSSGSEQYF. Variable domain in full (rest from reference TRBV5-6 and TRBJ2-7): DAGVTQSPTHLIKTRGQQVTLRCSPKSGHDTVSWYQQALGQGPQFIFQYYEEEERQRGNFPDRFSGHQFPNYSSELNVNALLLGDSALYLCASSSGSEQYFGPGTRLTVT.

Concerning this clonotype: Germline is not matched at one junction end, which may reflect a read error. CDR3 sequence: CAGRVGTSASYEQYF. CDR3 bases: TGTGCCGGTAGAGTAGGGACTAGCGCTTCCTACGAGCAGTACTTC. The gene calls are TRBV19 and TRBJ2-7, with 10 positions matching TRBD2. Germline V CDR1 and CDR2: LNHDA, SQIVND (reference sequence). The CDR3 totals 15 residues.

V usage is TRBV27 and J usage is TRBJ2-1; the match to TRBD1 covers 7 bases. The CDR3 consists of 16 residues. The ends lost 4 bases at V and 5 bases at J; junction bases unmatched: 11. Germline values: CDR1 MNHEY, CDR2 SMNVEV (reference sequence). The CDR3 protein is CASSSRPGTANNEQFF. In DNA, the CDR3 is TGTGCCAGCAGTTCGAGGCCCGGGACAGCTAACAATGAGCAGTTCTTC.

Of note for this clonotype: A read error may be the cause here, since a much bigger clone is one base away. This chain uses TRBV10-3 with TRBJ2-5, with 8 bases lining up with TRBD2. CDR1 is ENHRY and CDR2 is SYGVKD in the germline V gene. The CDR3 has 15 amino acids. DNA for the CDR3: TGTGTCAGCAGTTTCGGCGGGGGGCCACAAGAGACCCAGTACTTC. This codes for CVSSFGGGPQETQYF.

This clonotype occurred many times. This rearrangement joins TRBV5-1 to TRBJ1-1; D gene ambiguous. V lost 0 bases and J 1 base, leaving 7 bases between the germline ends. This CDR3 has 14 amino acids. Germline V gives CDR1 SGHRS, CDR2 YFSETQ. CDR3 in DNA: TGCGCCAGCAGCTTGGATGGAGCGAACACTGAAGCTTTCTTT. Its translation: CASSLDGANTEAFF.